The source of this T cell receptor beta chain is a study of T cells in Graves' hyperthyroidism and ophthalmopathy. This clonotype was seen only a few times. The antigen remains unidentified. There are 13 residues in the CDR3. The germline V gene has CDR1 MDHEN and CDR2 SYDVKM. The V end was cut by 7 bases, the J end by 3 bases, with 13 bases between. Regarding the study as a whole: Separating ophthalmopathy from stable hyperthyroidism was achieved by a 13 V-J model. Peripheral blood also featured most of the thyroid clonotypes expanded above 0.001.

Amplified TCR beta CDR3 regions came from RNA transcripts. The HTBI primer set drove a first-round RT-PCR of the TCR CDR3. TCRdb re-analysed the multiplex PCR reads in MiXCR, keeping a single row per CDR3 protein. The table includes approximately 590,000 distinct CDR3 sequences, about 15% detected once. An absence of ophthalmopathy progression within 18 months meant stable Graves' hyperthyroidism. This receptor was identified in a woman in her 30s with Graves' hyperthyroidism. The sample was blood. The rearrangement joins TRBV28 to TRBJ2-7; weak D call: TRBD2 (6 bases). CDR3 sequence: CASTASVVYEQYF. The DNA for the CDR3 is TGTGCCAGCACGGCTAGCGTAGTCTACGAGCAGTACTTC.